Below, 5 T cell receptor beta chains from the same sample are listed, as sequenced in a study of blood T cell repertoires in COVID-19. Sequencing was performed with immunoSEQ multiplex PCR; in TCRdb, only in-frame clones are kept and a portion is missing. The sample includes 140,000 or so clones, roughly 80% seen only once; the top ten take approximately 3.5%. What was sequenced was peripheral blood. These receptors came from a man between 65 and 85 years old who had recovered from COVID-19.

This clone was seen just once. The chain joins TRBV27 to TRBJ2-5; D gene unclear. Germline V gene data show CDR1 as MNHEY and CDR2 as SMNVEV (reference sequence). The CDR3 sequence is 13 residues long. V was pared by 4 bases and J by 5 bases, with 11 bases between. CDR3 nucleotides: TGTGCCAGCAGTTGGGCAATATCTGAGACCCAGTACTTC. It codes for CASSWAISETQYF.

The chain is built from TRBV24-1 and TRBJ2-1, with TRBD1 identical over 7 bases. The CDR3 sequence is 15 residues long. CDR1 and CDR2 from the germline V gene are KGHDR and SFDVKD. With 7 bases clipped from V and 9 bases from J, the junction kept 14 bases outside the gene matches. CDR3 residues: CATSPRTGPTGEQFF. CDR3 DNA sequence: TGTGCCACCAGCCCTAGGACAGGTCCGACGGGTGAGCAGTTCTTC.

This chain joins TRBV6-6 and TRBJ1-6; tentative D call: TRBD1 (5 bases). V was clipped by 6 bases and J by 6 bases, with 12 bases between them. This CDR3 has 14 residues. Germline loops: CDR1 MNHNY, CDR2 SVGAGI (reference sequence). CDR3: CASSQGSANSPLHF. As DNA, the CDR3 is TGTGCCAGCAGCCAGGGTTCCGCTAATTCACCCCTCCACTTT.

V gene TRBV2 combines with J gene TRBJ1-2; no clear D. V lost 3 bases and J 8 bases, leaving 13 bases between the germline ends. Germline V lookup: CDR1 SNHLY, CDR2 FYNNEI. The CDR3 has 13 residues. Written as DNA, the CDR3 is TGTGCCAGCAGTGACCCGCAGGAACGGGGCTACACCTTC. It translates to CASSDPQERGYTF.

The DNA of the CDR3 is TGTGCCAGTAGGACTAGCGGGGTGAACACCGGGGAGCTGTTTTTT. Translated, it gives CASRTSGVNTGELFF. The chain couples TRBV19 to TRBJ2-2; 11 bases are a match to TRBD2. The germline gives CDR1 LNHDA, CDR2 SQIVND (reference sequence). Trimming cost V 6 bases and J 1 base; bases outside gene matches: 1. The CDR3 length is 15 residues.